This record covers a single TCR beta chain. The antigen remains unidentified. Here immunoSEQ multiplex PCR was the method, and the copy in TCRdb shows in-frame clones only, minus some. The sample includes approximately 1,500,000 clones, 95% to 97% of them seen just once. This entry is derived from a study of shared clonotypes between healthy human individuals. The study, taken as a whole, reports: Between a handful of donors, naive CD4 clonotypes were shared at a level of around 5.2%. Relative to their counterparts shared across all four donors, non-shared clonotypes exhibited diminished generation probabilities. Across subsets, estimated richness was generally greater for naive than for memory populations.

The TCR sequence derives from a man aged 30-40 years in good health. The sequencing input was naive CD4+ T cells sorted from blood. Noted subset: CD45RA+ positively selected.

CDR3 bases: TGTGCCAGCAGAGCCGGGACAGGGGAGGTCGGCAATCAGCCCCAGCATTTT. Its translation is CASRAGTGEVGNQPQHF. This rearrangement joins TRBV27 to TRBJ1-5, with 10 nucleotides matching TRBD1. Germline values: CDR1 MNHEY, CDR2 SMNVEV (reference sequence). Trimming cost V 6 bases and J 2 bases; bases outside gene matches: 10. The CDR3 has 17 residues.